A selection of T cell receptor beta chains follows, all from one sample in a study of a mutant IDH1 vaccine in newly diagnosed glioma. Profiling relied on immunoSEQ multiplex PCR, and the TCRdb table lists in-frame clones only, not all of them. The sample includes some 87,000 clones, over 75% of them seen just once. These receptors lack a known antigen. The material was PBMCs, obtained from a glioma patient whose treatment included an IDH1 peptide vaccine. Receptors were obtained from a man between 35 and 55 years old with glioma. The CDR3 runs from the conserved cysteine through the conserved F or W. A D gene is named only where the DNA matches it firmly. Rows may omit the clone size; those that give it use once, few, many or a size class.

j_call,d_call,v_call,clone_size,cdr3_aa,cdr3_nt
TRBJ1-2,.,TRBV11-2,.,CASSPLRDPIVLANYGYTF,TGTGCCAGCAGCCCCCTCCGGGACCCTATCGTTTTGGCTAACTATGGCTACACCTTC
TRBJ2-2,.,TRBV2,.,CASGGVGELFF,TGTGCCAGCGGAGGGGTCGGGGAGCTGTTTTTT
TRBJ1-2,.,TRBV2,.,CASRVQGQIYGYTF,TGTGCCAGCAGGGTACAGGGACAAATCTATGGCTACACCTTC
TRBJ2-7,.,TRBV5-1,once,CASSLTGSSYEQYF,TGCGCCAGCAGCTTGACAGGGAGCTCCTACGAGCAGTACTTC
TRBJ2-1,.,TRBV5-1,.,CASSLDGAGLNEQFF,TGCGCCAGCAGCTTGGATGGGGCAGGGCTCAATGAGCAGTTCTTC
TRBJ2-5,.,TRBV5-4,.,CASSLDVLGQETQYF,TGTGCCAGCAGCTTGGATGTTCTAGGCCAAGAGACCCAGTACTTC
TRBJ1-6,.,TRBV10-3,.,CAIRSGVNSPLHF,TGTGCCATCAGGTCGGGGGTTAATTCACCCCTCCACTTT
TRBJ2-1,TRBD2,TRBV9,.,CASSAGTSAYNEQFF,TGTGCCAGCAGCGCCGGGACTAGCGCTTACAATGAGCAGTTCTTC
TRBJ1-1,.,TRBV6-1,.,CASSESRGVTEAFF,TGTGCCAGCAGTGAATCTCGGGGGGTCACTGAAGCTTTCTTT
TRBJ1-1,.,TRBV9,.,CASSVAPQGRTEAFF,TGTGCCAGCAGCGTAGCCCCCCAGGGCCGGACTGAAGCTTTCTTT
TRBJ2-7,.,TRBV20-1,.,CSARGGAEQYF,TGCAGTGCTAGAGGCGGGGCCGAGCAGTACTTC
TRBJ2-3,.,TRBV15,.,CATSPGGPTDTQYF,TGTGCCACCAGCCCCGGGGGTCCCACAGATACGCAGTATTTT
TRBJ1-2,.,TRBV18,.,CASSPRDGGYGYTF,TGTGCCAGCTCACCCCGTGACGGAGGGTATGGCTACACCTTC
TRBJ1-2,TRBD1,TRBV5-8,few,CASSYRGVGYGYTF,TGTGCCAGCAGCTACAGGGGGGTCGGCTATGGCTACACCTTC
TRBJ2-3,TRBD2,TRBV5-6,.,CASSYLAGGITDTQYF,TGTGCCAGCAGCTATCTAGCGGGAGGAATCACAGATACGCAGTATTTT
TRBJ2-5,.,TRBV27,once,CASSLLGQETQYF,TGTGCCAGCAGTTTATTAGGCCAAGAGACCCAGTACTTC
TRBJ1-2,TRBD1,TRBV28,.,CARYDRETGGYTF,TGTGCCAGATATGACAGGGAGACGGGTGGCTACACCTTC
TRBJ1-1,.,TRBV11-2,.,CASSQGGTRTEAFF,TGTGCCAGCAGTCAAGGAGGGACACGCACTGAAGCTTTCTTT
TRBJ2-3,TRBD2,TRBV4-1,.,CASIQGIAGANGSRRTDTQYF,TGCGCCAGCATCCAGGGGATAGCGGGAGCCAACGGGTCTAGGAGGACAGATACGCAGTATTTT
TRBJ1-1,TRBD1,TRBV6-5,many,CASRGDRGFNTEAFF,TGTGCCAGCAGGGGGGACAGGGGGTTTAACACTGAAGCTTTCTTT
TRBJ2-6,.,TRBV15,.,CATKGTPPASGANVLTF,TGTGCCACCAAAGGGACACCTCCGGCCTCTGGGGCCAACGTCCTGACTTTC
TRBJ2-2,TRBD1,TRBV28,.,CASSTPTGGNTGELFF,TGTGCCAGCAGTACTCCGACAGGGGGCAACACCGGGGAGCTGTTTTTT
TRBJ2-1,.,TRBV7-2,.,CASSLGASHNEQFF,TGTGCCAGCAGCTTAGGTGCTAGCCACAATGAGCAGTTCTTC
TRBJ2-2,.,TRBV9,.,CASSFSRVAGELFF,TGTGCCAGCAGTTTTTCCAGGGTGGCCGGGGAGCTGTTTTTT
TRBJ2-7,.,TRBV7-2,.,CASSLWGVRRGKHYF,TGTGCCAGCAGCTTATGGGGGGTTAGGCGAGGCAAGCACTACTTC
TRBJ1-6,.,TRBV7-2,.,CASSSSGVSPLHF,TGTGCCAGCAGCTCCTCAGGGGTCTCACCCCTCCACTTT
TRBJ1-2,.,TRBV18,.,CASSQDQPSGYTF,TGTGCCAGCTCACAGGACCAACCGTCCGGCTACACCTTC
TRBJ2-6,TRBD2,TRBV5-1,.,CASSLIVAGLAGTSGANVLTF,TGCGCCAGCAGCCTCATCGTGGCTGGACTAGCGGGGACCTCTGGGGCCAACGTCCTGACTTTC
TRBJ2-2,.,TRBV11-2,.,CASSLARGDTGELFF,TGTGCCAGCAGCTTGGCACGGGGTGACACCGGGGAGCTGTTTTTT
TRBJ2-7,TRBD1,TRBV10-3,.,CAISAGTGGYEQYF,TGTGCCATCAGTGCCGGGACAGGGGGCTACGAGCAGTACTTC
TRBJ2-1,TRBD2,TRBV11-2,.,CASSRTSGRAGEQFF,TGTGCCAGCAGCCGCACTAGCGGGAGGGCGGGGGAGCAGTTCTTC
TRBJ1-2,.,TRBV18,.,CASSPQFGYGYTF,TGTGCCAGCTCACCGCAATTCGGCTATGGCTACACCTTC
TRBJ2-7,TRBD2,TRBV14,once,CASSEGLAGPYEQYF,TGTGCCAGCAGCGAGGGACTAGCGGGTCCCTACGAGCAGTACTTC
TRBJ2-7,.,TRBV5-5,.,CASSAPPHSEQYF,TGTGCCAGCAGCGCGCCCCCTCATAGCGAGCAGTACTTC
TRBJ2-3,.,TRBV9,.,CASSPSTVTDTQYF,TGTGCCAGCAGCCCCTCGACAGTCACAGATACGCAGTATTTT
TRBJ2-1,.,TRBV11-3,.,CASSSPSTYNEQFF,TGTGCCAGCAGCTCCCCCAGCACCTACAATGAGCAGTTCTTC
TRBJ1-2,TRBD1,TRBV7-8,.,CASSLWTGSEDGYTF,TGTGCCAGCAGCTTATGGACAGGGTCAGAGGATGGCTACACCTTC
TRBJ2-1,.,TRBV2,.,CASSGGIISYNEQFF,TGTGCCAGCAGTGGCGGGATAATCTCCTACAATGAGCAGTTCTTC
TRBJ1-2,TRBD1,TRBV28,.,CASSSPGQHYGYTF,TGTGCCAGCAGTTCACCGGGACAGCACTATGGCTACACCTTC
TRBJ2-3,TRBD2,TRBV4-3,.,CASSQDPASGGRDTQYF,TGCGCCAGCAGCCAAGATCCGGCTAGCGGGGGTAGGGATACGCAGTATTTT
TRBJ2-6,.,TRBV7-9,.,CASSSLGGSGANVLTF,TGTGCCAGCAGCTCCCTAGGGGGCTCTGGGGCCAACGTCCTGACTTTC
TRBJ2-2,TRBD2,TRBV7-2,once,CASSLRASLAGEAGELFF,TGTGCCAGCAGCTTAAGGGCGAGCCTAGCGGGAGAGGCCGGGGAGCTGTTTTTT
TRBJ1-2,TRBD1,TRBV4-3,.,CASSHRFGTGSDGYTF,TGCGCCAGCAGCCATAGATTCGGGACAGGGTCGGATGGCTACACCTTC
TRBJ2-5,.,TRBV7-2,.,CASSLVRAGNQETQYF,TGTGCCAGCAGCTTAGTGAGGGCGGGGAATCAAGAGACCCAGTACTTC
TRBJ1-2,.,TRBV18,.,CASSIMNPGLTFGNYGYTF,TGTGCCAGCTCAATCATGAATCCGGGACTCACATTCGGGAACTATGGCTACACCTTC
TRBJ1-2,.,TRBV4-3,few,CASSQDLSGRYTF,TGCGCCAGCAGCCAAGATTTGTCAGGGAGATACACCTTC
TRBJ2-3,.,TRBV9,.,CASSVATTDTQYF,TGTGCCAGCAGCGTAGCTACGACAGATACGCAGTATTTT
TRBJ2-7,.,TRBV4-3,.,CASSQDDRAGILSLLYF,TGCGCCAGCAGCCAAGACGATCGAGCGGGCATTTTAAGTCTGTTGTACTTC
TRBJ2-7,TRBD2,TRBV4-2,.,CASSQDLGLVGTSDYEQYF,TGTGCCAGCAGCCAAGATTTGGGTCTAGTCGGGACTAGCGATTACGAGCAGTACTTC
TRBJ2-7,TRBD1,TRBV2,.,CASQDRGLTYEQYF,TGTGCCAGCCAAGACAGGGGTTTAACCTACGAGCAGTACTTC
TRBJ1-1,.,TRBV10-3,.,CASNRDQHTEAFF,TGTGCCAGCAACAGGGATCAACACACTGAAGCTTTCTTT
TRBJ1-2,.,TRBV11-2,.,CASSSGTGNYGYTF,TGTGCCAGCAGCTCGGGGACCGGTAACTATGGCTACACCTTC
TRBJ2-5,TRBD2,TRBV7-9,.,CASSLGGLAGGPRQETQYF,TGTGCCAGCAGCTTAGGGGGACTAGCGGGAGGGCCCCGTCAAGAGACCCAGTACTTC
TRBJ2-3,.,TRBV25-1,.,CASTRALTDTQYF,TGTGCCAGCACCAGGGCCCTCACAGATACGCAGTATTTT
TRBJ2-3,.,TRBV7-6,once,CASSPRPDTDTQYF,TGTGCCAGCAGTCCTAGACCAGATACAGATACGCAGTATTTT
TRBJ2-2,TRBD1,TRBV5-6,.,CASSLYRDRNTGELFF,TGTGCCAGCAGCTTATACCGGGACAGGAACACCGGGGAGCTGTTTTTT